This TCR beta chain appears in the sequencing data of a study of OX40 agonist ivuxolimab in advanced cancers. Study-wide background: Three patients, one with hepatocellular carcinoma and two with cutaneous melanoma, responded partially.

CDR1 and CDR2 from the germline V gene are LNHDA and SQIVND (reference sequence). V gave up 5 bases and J gave up 1 base, with 14 bases separating them. This CDR3 is built from 15 residues. Study observations and caveats: CD4+ and CD8+ blood T cells expanded clonally by week 6 at 0.1 to 3.0 mg/kg. In CD8+ T cells, expanded clones were on average more numerous than in CD4+. Partly responding patients at 0.1-3.0 mg/kg showed some of the smallest clonal expansion.

Repertoires were generated with immunoSEQ multiplex PCR, while TCRdb's copy carries only in-frame clones and drops some. The repertoire holds about 100,000 clones, approximately 90% seen once, with approximately 0.16% in the top ten. Worth noting for this clone: No antigen is known for it.

J is TRBJ2-5 and V is TRBV19, with D maybe TRBD2 (7 bases). The receptor was isolated from an adult with an advanced solid tumor such as melanoma, head and neck, liver or kidney cancer. Specimen: CD4+ or CD8+ T cells sorted from blood, collected in a trial of the OX40 agonist ivuxolimab. The CDR3 DNA is TGTGCCAGTAGTGTCGGACTAGGGGGCCAAGAGACCCAGTACTTC. This gives the protein CASSVGLGGQETQYF.